This T cell receptor (beta chain) emerged from a study of T cell responses to AZD1222 COVID-19 vaccine. Across the whole study: Pooling was applied to second doses at about 4 or about 12 weeks.

This clone is medium-sized. The antigen is undetermined. The assay was immunoSEQ multiplex PCR, and TCRdb's table has in-frame clones only and misses some. Of around 28,000 clones in the sample, roughly 73% were seen once. The CDR3 runs to 15 residues. Trimming took 4 bases from V and 7 from J, leaving 15 bases between them. The germline CDR1 and CDR2 sequences are SGHRS and YFSETQ. Whole-study findings and limits: Clonal diversity was possibly underestimated, and white British individuals and females predominated among donors. At baseline, just a handful of AZD1222 recipients tested seropositive.

This sequence was found in an adult in good health. Material: peripheral blood, obtained on day 0 of AZD1222 vaccination. The chain is built from TRBV5-1 and TRBJ1-6; D unclear. The CDR3 nucleotides are TGCGCCAGCAGCCCCCAACCAACTGAGAATTCACCCCTCCACTTT. This translates into CASSPQPTENSPLHF.